This TCR beta chain was sequenced during a study of T cell repertoires in cytomegalovirus infection. On the study more broadly: An indication of both CMV infection and matching HLA type came from public TCR beta signatures.

Each CDR3 protein is one row after TCRdb ran MiXCR on the reads. The table has under 250,000 distinct CDR3 sequences, roughly 12% seen once. This clonotype was observed at least ten times. The germline gives CDR1 MNHEY, CDR2 SVGEGT. With 9 bases removed from V and 5 bases from J, the gap between germline ends came to 7 bases. The CDR3 has 10 amino acids. Source material: PBMCs. The chain carries TRBV6-2 or TRBV6-3 and TRBJ1-2; a possible D gene is TRBD1 (5 bases). This sequence originates from a human donor in good health (CMV status not recorded). Some clones in this sample may be carry-over from other donors' samples. The DNA for the CDR3 is TGTGCCAGTCGGGGGTATGGCTACACCTTC. It is translated as CASRGYGYTF.